Listed below are T cell receptor beta chains from one sample, sequenced in a study of graft-versus-host responses after intestinal transplantation. Antigens of these TCRs are unknown. Repertoires were generated with immunoSEQ multiplex PCR, while TCRdb's copy carries only in-frame clones and drops some. The data contain tens of thousands of clones, around 93% of them singletons. The sequences come from unstimulated CD4+ T cells sorted from spleen or lymph node cells, collected before transplant. The receptors stem from a human donor who was the organ donor for an intestinal transplant. Each CDR3 is given without its conserved first and last residue. Fields, in order: V gene, D gene, CDR3 protein. D genes are given only for firm matches.

v_gene: TRBV7-2; d_gene: TRBD2; CDR3aa: ASSLVSLAGNEQF
v_gene: TRBV28; d_gene: .; CDR3aa: ASNVGSTEAF
v_gene: TRBV5-1; d_gene: .; CDR3aa: ASSLAAGGEKLF
v_gene: TRBV4-3; d_gene: .; CDR3aa: ASSQEMSFGELF
v_gene: TRBV29-1; d_gene: .; CDR3aa: SVGATGRDNSPLH
v_gene: TRBV5-8; d_gene: .; CDR3aa: ASSLVVVGDTGELF
v_gene: TRBV10-3; d_gene: TRBD1; CDR3aa: AISPGTGNSPLH
v_gene: TRBV7-9; d_gene: .; CDR3aa: ASSLAGGNQPQH
v_gene: TRBV7-2; d_gene: TRBD1; CDR3aa: ASSRGTGGLQPQH
v_gene: TRBV4-1; d_gene: .; CDR3aa: ASSQDRGNQPQH